The subject of this entry is one T cell receptor (beta chain). Its antigen specificity is not known. Within one base of it there is no much larger clone, and no base qualities were kept. Receptors were amplified or captured by the immunoSEQ multiplex PCR assay. The multiplex PCR relied on a mix of 60 forward primers for TCR Vbeta segments and 13 reverse primers for TCR Jbeta segments. The CDR3 region of rearranged TCR beta genes was amplified from genomic DNA with a multiplex PCR assay. The amplified TCR beta libraries were sequenced on the Illumina HiSeq System as 87-base-pair reads. Processing in the source paper ran as follows. Across the 670 or so repertoires, a later analysis counted 75 million to 90 million unique TCR beta chains, 9.5 million to 13 million of which were shared by at least two donors. A nearest-neighbor algorithm error-corrected the raw reads and collapsed the reads into unique sequences, merging closely related sequences to remove PCR and sequencing errors. Alignment of CDR3 sequences to IMGT reference sequences was used to assign V, D and J gene segments. For a sequence to be retained, a match of at least six nucleotides was required to both a V gene segment and a J gene segment. A rearrangement was called productive if the CDR3 had no stop codons and remained in frame with V and J, and every other rearrangement was called non-productive. CDR3 was defined by IMGT convention, running from the second conserved V-encoded cysteine to the conserved J-encoded phenylalanine. In an earlier analysis of roughly 580 of the donors, sequences lacking an unambiguous match to a single V gene segment were excluded. In an earlier analysis of some 590 of the donors, V segments were called functional above 56.7% productive rearrangements and were called segregating when the between-donor standard deviation exceeded 5%. A statistical classification framework was developed to diagnose cytomegalovirus status using the catalog of TCR beta chain sequences. V and J gene assignment, in a later analysis, came from comparing TCR nucleotide sequences with IMGT/GENE-DB human TR gene sequences. A later analysis assigned CDR3 sequences and most-parsimonious VDJ recombination scenarios with the TCRdist pipeline. In a later analysis, each TCR beta chain was defined by its CDR3 amino acid sequence together with its V-gene family, and reads without a unique V-gene family were excluded. In a later analysis, around 600 highly shared, low-generation-probability nucleotide sequences were removed to address suspected cross-contamination and a sequencing artifact. In a later analysis, a clonal expansion index was calculated for each public chain from normalized within-repertoire ranks of inferred template counts. Generation probabilities in a later analysis came from a VDJ recombination model fitted to out-of-frame rearrangements, and those results were checked against IGoR. In a later analysis, TCR-TCR, TCR-HLA and TCR-CMV co-occurrence was scored with hypergeometric tests, and a repertoire-size bias correction was applied to TCR pairs. To estimate false discovery rates, a later analysis permuted the HLA or CMV assignments 20 times. A later analysis grouped co-occurring TCRs with DBSCAN, adding TCRdist sequence similarity when clustering within HLA-allele-positive subsets. For co-occurrence clustering, repertoires with fewer than 30,000 or more than 120,000 public chains were excluded, along with roughly 5 repertoires with anomalous nucleotide sharing. Entries here come from immuneACCESS through TCRdb and include only in-frame sequences with V and J called. Some clones fail to appear in such tables; in the studies checked, an unresolved V gene covers under half of the shortfall, and the cause of the remainder is unknown. D and trimming were read from the DNA, whereas the V and J calls and clone size are those reported in that table. The sample table lists under 150,000 clones, around nine tenths of them with a count of one. The top ten hold about 5% of the sample.

These data originate in a study of cytomegalovirus exposure and HLA in healthy donors (TCRdb year 2017). Study-level background: An earlier analysis of under 600 of the donors reported roughly 270 Gb of sequence data and more than 90 million unique TCR beta sequences from about 180 million T cells. HLA typing included class I and class II loci at four-digit resolution. A separate validation cohort of over a hundred different subjects was used in addition to the roughly 640-subject first cohort. All discovery cohort repertoires had been generated on a single sequencing platform. The number of donors typed differed by locus, with roughly 629-640 for A, B, C, DRB1 and DQB1, more than 500 for DQA1, about 610 for DPA1, and some 440 for DPB1. Donor age, sex, ethnicity and CMV serostatus were compiled together with the repertoire data. The genetic ancestry cluster associated with self-reported Caucasian donors included over 65% of the roughly 380 genotyped donors. The study combined high-throughput TCR immunosequencing, statistical association of individual TCRs with disease status, and machine learning to predict cytomegalovirus infection status. Rather than using new phenotypic data, the later analysis identified candidate immune exposures from TCR beta sequences and from how often those sequences occurred across donors. Among some 400 genotyped donors of the cohort, an average of 235,054 unique TCR beta nucleotide sequences were sequenced per donor, roughly 18% of them non-productive. Roughly five DR-DQ haplotypes were treated as single units for association and clustering because of strong linkage in the cohort. A later analysis re-analyzed previously published TCR beta repertoires from 550 to 700 donors and added high-resolution HLA genotyping to study TCR occurrence patterns. The study was designed to test whether signatures of past pathogen exposure could be identified by cataloging public T cell receptors. To decide whether each TCR beta V gene segment behaved as functional or pseudogenic, an earlier analysis of some 600 of the donors relied on high-throughput TCR beta sequencing. The T cell repertoires of around 670 subjects were profiled by immunosequencing and related to cytomegalovirus serostatus. An early release covering just under 650 HLA-typed donors comprised about 300 gigabases of sequencing data and roughly 86 million unique TCR sequences. In a later genetic analysis, genome-wide SNP genotypes for about 55% of the 666 donors were used, and that subset was treated as a discovery cohort. Points the paper makes about the study in general: In an earlier analysis of under 600 of the donors, most TCR beta V segments were observed in productive rearrangements about 87% or about 30% of the time, broadly matching IMGT annotations. A group of highly shared sequence variants was considered likely to be a technical artifact of the sequencing pipeline. A later genetic analysis associated a missense DCLRE1C variant with V-gene and J-gene trimming of TCR beta chains, and an independent cohort replicated the association. Because HLA typing was missing for some donors at each locus, association tests included only the typed subset. Sequencing depth was assumed to be roughly uniform across donors in the presence/absence analyses, though that assumption may not hold. The authors suggested that the approach could potentially be extended to other disease states and immunological phenotypes. At a false discovery rate of 0.05, a later analysis linked some 17,000 TCR beta sequences to specific HLA alleles. Immune exposure information for the cohort was limited to CMV serostatus. A further reported finding was that TCR beta sequences accurately predicted the HLA-A and HLA-B alleles for most subjects in the first cohort. Compared with the 666-donor mean, donors in an Asian-associated ancestry cluster had fewer N-insertions in productive TCRs, according to a later genetic analysis. When HLA alleles, especially DR and DQ, strongly co-occurred, attributing TCR associations to individual alleles was difficult. The classifier was reported to diagnose cytomegalovirus status with high specificity and sensitivity in both the original and validation cohorts. Most TCR sequences were seen in very few donors, while some public TCRs were found in many individuals. Only TCR beta chains were sequenced in this cohort, and the absence of alpha or paired-chain data limited detectable features. Several of the top co-occurrence clusters appeared to be linked to parvovirus B19, influenza, CMV and Epstein-Barr virus, according to a later analysis. Compared with equally common non-associated chains, HLA-associated TCR beta chains in a later analysis were more clonally expanded and had lower generation probabilities. Some IMGT-functional V segments, including TRBV6-2 and TRBV6-3, could not be told apart with the 87-base-pair reads, so those segments were excluded. Most CMV-associated TCR beta chains appeared to be HLA-restricted in a later analysis, and the HLA associations seemed to be driven largely by CMV exposure. Over 15 rarely observed V segments, including chromosome 9 orphons, were excluded from the earlier analysis of a few hundred of the donors because counts were too low. In vitro tests confirmed that a few of the cytomegalovirus-associated TCR beta chains recognize cytomegalovirus antigens. The study gave a list of about 150 TCR beta chains associated with cytomegalovirus. Correlated functional status among segregating V segments might be attributable to linkage disequilibrium, but an unknown experimental factor could not be ruled out. In a later analysis, the rate of TCR association differed among HLA loci, with DRB1 alleles having the most associated TCRs and HLA-C alleles having the fewest.

V and J are trimmed by 2 bases and 7 bases, and the gene matches miss 10 bases of the junction. The CDR3 measures 16 amino acids from cysteine to phenylalanine. Just CDR3 DNA is preserved here, 48 bases in frame from base 1. Per the germline V gene (reference sequence), GTSNPN is the CDR1 and SVGIG is the CDR2. The cohort was made up of 500 to 850 healthy bone marrow donors. Cohort members were all nominally healthy when sampled, although unrecorded immune exposures were likely present. The donor tested CMV seronegative, placing the donor among the roughly 350 seronegative members of the cohort. A peripheral blood sample was provided by each donor, and peripheral blood mononuclear cells were used for TCR beta sequencing. The Qiagen DNeasy Blood Extraction Kit was used to extract genomic DNA from the blood cell samples.

This TCR came from a woman in her 30s in good health and CMV-seronegative. Material: PBMCs. This receptor chain uses TRBV30 and TRBJ2-1, with 11 bases aligning to TRBD2. CDR3 protein: CAWSMFVSGGGNEQFF. The nucleotide sequence is TGTGCCTGGAGTATGTTTGTTAGCGGGGGGGGAAATGAGCAGTTCTTC.